Listed below are T cell receptor beta chains from one sample, sequenced in a study of T cells after yellow fever vaccination. TCRdb ran MiXCR on the 5' RACE reads and lists one entry per CDR3 protein. The sample holds hundreds of thousands of distinct CDR3 sequences; around 12% are singletons and the top ten take 15%. The material sequenced was PBMCs, taken on the day of the yellow fever booster vaccination. These receptors all stem from a man aged 30 to 45 who received the YFV17D yellow fever vaccine. CDR3s include the opening cysteine and the closing phenylalanine or tryptophan. Each record gives: clone size, V gene, J gene, D gene, CDR3 DNA, CDR3 protein. The D gene is left open where the match is weak. Clone sizes are given selectively: once, few, many, or a class where the clone is expanded.

abundance: many; v_gene: TRBV6-5; j_gene: TRBJ2-1; d_gene: TRBD2; CDR3nt: TGTGCCAGCAGCCGGGAGGGGCGGGTCAGTGAGCAGTTCTTC; CDR3aa: CASSREGRVSEQFF
abundance: NA; v_gene: TRBV7-2; j_gene: TRBJ1-2; d_gene: TRBD1; CDR3nt: TGTGCCAGCAGCTCCATGCTACTCACAGGGGGTTATGGCTACACCTTC; CDR3aa: CASSSMLLTGGYGYTF
abundance: few; v_gene: TRBV20-1; j_gene: TRBJ2-3; d_gene: TRBD2; CDR3nt: TGCAGTGCCCAAAGAGGGCCTCTAAGCGGGAAAGGCACAGATACGCAGTATTTT; CDR3aa: CSAQRGPLSGKGTDTQYF
abundance: few; v_gene: TRBV20-1; j_gene: TRBJ2-5; d_gene: TRBD2; CDR3nt: TGCAGTTCGCAGACTAGCGGAGAAGAGACCCAGTACTTC; CDR3aa: CSSQTSGEETQYF
abundance: NA; v_gene: TRBV5-5; j_gene: TRBJ1-5; d_gene: NA; CDR3nt: TGTGCCAGCAGCTTTGGGACGGGTGGCCAGCCCCAGCATTTT; CDR3aa: CASSFGTGGQPQHF
abundance: few; v_gene: TRBV20-1; j_gene: TRBJ2-1; d_gene: TRBD2; CDR3nt: TGCAGTGCTAGAGATGTTGTAGCGGGAGTCGATGAGCAGTTCTTC; CDR3aa: CSARDVVAGVDEQFF
abundance: NA; v_gene: TRBV21-1; j_gene: TRBJ2-7; d_gene: NA; CDR3nt: TGTGCCAGCAGCTCCAATAAAGGGCGGGAGGGCCTCGGCGAGCAGTACTTC; CDR3aa: CASSSNKGREGLGEQYF
abundance: few; v_gene: TRBV6-4; j_gene: TRBJ2-1; d_gene: TRBD2; CDR3nt: TGTGCCAGCAGCTTAGAGGGACTAGGGACCAATGAGCAGTTCTTC; CDR3aa: CASSLEGLGTNEQFF
abundance: few; v_gene: TRBV20-1; j_gene: TRBJ1-4; d_gene: NA; CDR3nt: TGCAGTGTATATAATGAAAAACTGTTTTTT; CDR3aa: CSVYNEKLFF
abundance: NA; v_gene: TRBV27; j_gene: TRBJ1-2; d_gene: NA; CDR3nt: TGTGCCAGCAGTTTATCGGTGGGGGTAGAAGGCTACACCTTC; CDR3aa: CASSLSVGVEGYTF
abundance: NA; v_gene: TRBV11-2; j_gene: TRBJ2-4; d_gene: NA; CDR3nt: TGTGCCAGCAGCCCCCGGGGGGCAGGCCTAGCCAAAAACATTCAGTACTTC; CDR3aa: CASSPRGAGLAKNIQYF
abundance: NA; v_gene: TRBV29-1; j_gene: TRBJ2-7; d_gene: NA; CDR3nt: TGCAGCGTCCCCAAGACCCTGATTAGCTCCTACGAGCAGTACTTC; CDR3aa: CSVPKTLISSYEQYF
abundance: NA; v_gene: TRBV5-4; j_gene: TRBJ2-2; d_gene: NA; CDR3nt: TGTGCCAGCAGCCGTCGACAGGAAGGAGGCACCGGGGAGCTGTTTTTT; CDR3aa: CASSRRQEGGTGELFF
abundance: NA; v_gene: TRBV29-1; j_gene: TRBJ2-3; d_gene: TRBD1; CDR3nt: TGCAGCGCCAACAGGGGGCAGGGAGATACGCAGTATTTT; CDR3aa: CSANRGQGDTQYF
abundance: NA; v_gene: TRBV20-1; j_gene: TRBJ2-1; d_gene: TRBD1; CDR3nt: TGCAGTGCTAGGGGACAGGGGAGAGCCTACAATGAGCAGTTCTTC; CDR3aa: CSARGQGRAYNEQFF
abundance: few; v_gene: TRBV7-9; j_gene: TRBJ2-1; d_gene: NA; CDR3nt: TGTGCCAGCAGCCCCGGGGGGCCAGTCGAGCAGTTCTTC; CDR3aa: CASSPGGPVEQFF
abundance: NA; v_gene: TRBV9; j_gene: TRBJ1-1; d_gene: TRBD1; CDR3nt: TGTGCCAGCAGCGCCAGAACAGGGGGTAACACTGAAGCTTTCTTT; CDR3aa: CASSARTGGNTEAFF
abundance: NA; v_gene: TRBV10-3; j_gene: TRBJ2-1; d_gene: NA; CDR3nt: TGTGCCATCAGTGACCCCCAAGGGGTTTTCTCCTACAATGAGCAGTTCTTC; CDR3aa: CAISDPQGVFSYNEQFF
abundance: NA; v_gene: TRBV6-2/TRBV6-3; j_gene: TRBJ1-5; d_gene: TRBD1; CDR3nt: TGTGCCAGCAGTCTACAGGGGCTGGGGGGCAATCAGCCCCAGCATTTT; CDR3aa: CASSLQGLGGNQPQHF
abundance: NA; v_gene: TRBV24-1; j_gene: TRBJ2-1; d_gene: TRBD2; CDR3nt: TGTGCCACCAGTGACCGGACTAGCGGGAGAGCTTACAATGAGCAGTTCTTC; CDR3aa: CATSDRTSGRAYNEQFF
abundance: once; v_gene: TRBV9; j_gene: TRBJ2-7; d_gene: TRBD2; CDR3nt: TGTGCCAGCAGCAAAGCGGGATCCGGGCCCTACGAGCAGTACTTC; CDR3aa: CASSKAGSGPYEQYF
abundance: few; v_gene: TRBV6-4; j_gene: TRBJ1-1; d_gene: NA; CDR3nt: TGTGCCAGCAGTGACTCGGCCGGGAACACTGAAGCTTTCTTT; CDR3aa: CASSDSAGNTEAFF
abundance: NA; v_gene: TRBV7-9; j_gene: TRBJ2-7; d_gene: NA; CDR3nt: TGTGCCAGCAGCTTAGTCAACGGCTACGAGCAGTACTTC; CDR3aa: CASSLVNGYEQYF
abundance: few; v_gene: TRBV5-6; j_gene: TRBJ2-2; d_gene: TRBD2; CDR3nt: TGTGCCAGCAGCCAAAAATGGACTAGCGGTGAATGGGAGCTGTTTTTT; CDR3aa: CASSQKWTSGEWELFF
abundance: few; v_gene: TRBV6-1; j_gene: TRBJ2-7; d_gene: TRBD2; CDR3nt: TGTGCCAGCAATGCGGGACTAGCGGCCTACGAGCAGTACTTC; CDR3aa: CASNAGLAAYEQYF
abundance: NA; v_gene: TRBV24-1; j_gene: TRBJ2-2; d_gene: NA; CDR3nt: TGTGCCACCAGTGACCCAACTACGAACACCGGGGAGCTGTTTTTT; CDR3aa: CATSDPTTNTGELFF
abundance: NA; v_gene: TRBV29-1; j_gene: TRBJ2-3; d_gene: TRBD2; CDR3nt: TGCAGCGTTGAGTTGCGGGAGGGTGGCACAGATACGCAGTATTTT; CDR3aa: CSVELREGGTDTQYF
abundance: NA; v_gene: TRBV1; j_gene: TRBJ2-7; d_gene: NA; CDR3nt: TGCACCAGCAGTTGGACTTCCCACGAGCAGTACTTC; CDR3aa: CTSSWTSHEQYF
abundance: many; v_gene: TRBV6-2/TRBV6-3; j_gene: TRBJ1-2; d_gene: NA; CDR3nt: TGTGCCAGCAGTGTCGCCGGAGGCAACTATGGCTACACCTTC; CDR3aa: CASSVAGGNYGYTF
abundance: NA; v_gene: TRBV5-4; j_gene: TRBJ2-3; d_gene: TRBD2; CDR3nt: TGTGCCAGCAGAGGGACTAGCGGACTAACAGATACGCAGTATTTT; CDR3aa: CASRGTSGLTDTQYF
abundance: NA; v_gene: TRBV7-3; j_gene: TRBJ2-2; d_gene: NA; CDR3nt: TGTGCCAGCAGCCCATGGCCCCAGCACGGGGAGCTGTTTTTT; CDR3aa: CASSPWPQHGELFF
abundance: few; v_gene: TRBV29-1; j_gene: TRBJ2-7; d_gene: NA; CDR3nt: TGCAGCGTCGAAAACAGGGACTACGAGCAGTACTTC; CDR3aa: CSVENRDYEQYF
abundance: NA; v_gene: TRBV2; j_gene: TRBJ1-4; d_gene: NA; CDR3nt: TGTGCCAGCAGTGCAGAGAGGGAAGGGGGAAAACTGTTTTTT; CDR3aa: CASSAEREGGKLFF
abundance: NA; v_gene: TRBV12-3/TRBV12-4; j_gene: TRBJ2-7; d_gene: NA; CDR3nt: TGTGCCAGCTCGACCCGACCGCGAACCTACGAGCAGTACTTC; CDR3aa: CASSTRPRTYEQYF
abundance: NA; v_gene: TRBV20-1; j_gene: TRBJ1-6; d_gene: NA; CDR3nt: TGCAGTGCTAGGGGGTCGAGGGGCGATAATTCACCCCTCCACTTT; CDR3aa: CSARGSRGDNSPLHF
abundance: few; v_gene: TRBV7-6; j_gene: TRBJ2-1; d_gene: TRBD2; CDR3nt: TGTGCCAGCAGCTTAGAGGGACTAGCAGTCCATGAGCAGTTCTTC; CDR3aa: CASSLEGLAVHEQFF
abundance: NA; v_gene: TRBV20-1; j_gene: TRBJ1-6; d_gene: TRBD1; CDR3nt: TGCAGTGCTAGCGACAGGGTGGCCTATAATTCACCCCTCCACTTT; CDR3aa: CSASDRVAYNSPLHF
abundance: NA; v_gene: TRBV6-5; j_gene: TRBJ2-3; d_gene: TRBD2; CDR3nt: TGTGCCAGCAGTTTAGCGGGAGTTGTTGGCACAGATACGCAGTATTTT; CDR3aa: CASSLAGVVGTDTQYF
abundance: NA; v_gene: TRBV5-1; j_gene: TRBJ2-1; d_gene: TRBD2; CDR3nt: TGCGCCAGCAGCTTGGGAGGACTAGGGGTCAATGAGCAGTTCTTC; CDR3aa: CASSLGGLGVNEQFF
abundance: NA; v_gene: TRBV27; j_gene: TRBJ2-1; d_gene: NA; CDR3nt: TGTGCCAGCAGTTTTAGCGGAGGGCCCTACAATGAGCAGTTCTTC; CDR3aa: CASSFSGGPYNEQFF
abundance: once; v_gene: TRBV7-8; j_gene: TRBJ2-1; d_gene: NA; CDR3nt: TGTGCCAGCAGCTTAGAGGCGGGGTGGGATGAGCAGTTCTTC; CDR3aa: CASSLEAGWDEQFF
abundance: NA; v_gene: TRBV12-3/TRBV12-4; j_gene: TRBJ2-3; d_gene: NA; CDR3nt: TGTGCCAGCAGACTTGGGACTTCAGATACGCAGTATTTT; CDR3aa: CASRLGTSDTQYF
abundance: many; v_gene: TRBV5-1; j_gene: TRBJ2-1; d_gene: TRBD2; CDR3nt: TGCGCCAGCAGCGGGGGACTAGCGGGAGTCGGACGAGGCTCCTACAATGAGCAGTTCTTC; CDR3aa: CASSGGLAGVGRGSYNEQFF
abundance: NA; v_gene: TRBV20-1; j_gene: TRBJ1-4; d_gene: TRBD1; CDR3nt: TGCAGTGCTAGTCGACAGGGCGGAAATGAAAAACTGTTTTTT; CDR3aa: CSASRQGGNEKLFF
abundance: NA; v_gene: TRBV29-1; j_gene: TRBJ1-5; d_gene: TRBD1; CDR3nt: TGCAGCGTTGTTCCCGGGACAGGGAATCAGCCCCAGCATTTT; CDR3aa: CSVVPGTGNQPQHF
abundance: once; v_gene: TRBV20-1; j_gene: TRBJ2-2; d_gene: TRBD2; CDR3nt: TGCAGTGCTAGAGTCACTAGCGGGAGTAACACCGGGGAGCTGTTTTTT; CDR3aa: CSARVTSGSNTGELFF
abundance: NA; v_gene: TRBV27; j_gene: TRBJ2-5; d_gene: NA; CDR3nt: TGTGCCAGCAGTTCAACCAACCAAGAGACCCAGTACTTC; CDR3aa: CASSSTNQETQYF
abundance: few; v_gene: TRBV7-9; j_gene: TRBJ2-4; d_gene: NA; CDR3nt: TGTGCCAGCAGCCTAGCCGGGACGCAGGGTAACATTCAGTACTTC; CDR3aa: CASSLAGTQGNIQYF
abundance: NA; v_gene: TRBV5-1; j_gene: TRBJ2-7; d_gene: NA; CDR3nt: TGCGCCAGCAGCATTCAACCGGGACACAACTCCTACGAGCAGTACTTC; CDR3aa: CASSIQPGHNSYEQYF
abundance: few; v_gene: TRBV14; j_gene: TRBJ2-3; d_gene: NA; CDR3nt: TGTGCCAGCAGCCAAGGGAGGGCACTCCCCTCCCGGACAGATACGCAGTATTTT; CDR3aa: CASSQGRALPSRTDTQYF
abundance: many; v_gene: TRBV18; j_gene: TRBJ2-7; d_gene: TRBD1; CDR3nt: TGTGCCAGCTCACCAAGACAGGGAAGTGAGCAGTACTTC; CDR3aa: CASSPRQGSEQYF
abundance: NA; v_gene: TRBV5-1; j_gene: TRBJ1-5; d_gene: NA; CDR3nt: TGCGCCAGCAGCTTGGACGGTCGTAGCAATCAGCCCCAGCATTTT; CDR3aa: CASSLDGRSNQPQHF
abundance: NA; v_gene: TRBV19; j_gene: TRBJ2-3; d_gene: NA; CDR3nt: TGTGCCAGTAGTCCCCCGGGACCAAACTATGCAGATACGCAGTATTTT; CDR3aa: CASSPPGPNYADTQYF
abundance: NA; v_gene: TRBV7-6; j_gene: TRBJ2-2; d_gene: NA; CDR3nt: TGTGCCAGCACCATAGAGGCCGGGGAGCTGTTTTTT; CDR3aa: CASTIEAGELFF